Listed below are T cell receptor beta chains from one sample, sequenced in a study of T cell responses to AZD1222 COVID-19 vaccine. The method was immunoSEQ multiplex PCR; TCRdb's version includes in-frame clones alone and lacks a portion of them. The data contain 90,000 to 95,000 clones, roughly 93% of them singletons. The sample consisted of peripheral blood, taken on day 0 of AZD1222 vaccination. These receptor sequences come from an adult in good health. The CDR3 runs from the conserved cysteine through the conserved F or W. A D gene is named only where the DNA matches it firmly. Part of the rows lack a size; the others show once, few, many or a class for expanded clones.

abundance: .; j_gene: TRBJ1-4; v_gene: TRBV25-1; d_gene: .; CDR3nt: TGTGCCAGCAGTGAATCGGGAGGGGGTGAAGAAAAACTGTTTTTT; CDR3aa: CASSESGGGEEKLFF
abundance: .; j_gene: TRBJ1-2; v_gene: TRBV2; d_gene: .; CDR3nt: TGTGCCAGCAGTGAGCTCTATGGCTACACCTTC; CDR3aa: CASSELYGYTF
abundance: .; j_gene: TRBJ2-5; v_gene: TRBV14; d_gene: .; CDR3nt: TGTGCCAGCAGCTCCAGACTCCAAGAGACCCAGTACTTC; CDR3aa: CASSSRLQETQYF
abundance: once; j_gene: TRBJ1-6; v_gene: TRBV3-1/TRBV3-2; d_gene: .; CDR3nt: TGTGCCAGCAGCCAAGACTCAGGGATTCGGTCACCCCTCCACTTT; CDR3aa: CASSQDSGIRSPLHF
abundance: few; j_gene: TRBJ1-5; v_gene: TRBV2; d_gene: .; CDR3nt: TGTGCCAGCAGTGGGGGTAGGGGCAATCAGCCCCAGCATTTT; CDR3aa: CASSGGRGNQPQHF
abundance: .; j_gene: TRBJ2-4; v_gene: TRBV30; d_gene: .; CDR3nt: TGTGCCTGGAGTGAGGCAGGGGTCATTCAGTACTTC; CDR3aa: CAWSEAGVIQYF
abundance: .; j_gene: TRBJ2-7; v_gene: TRBV28; d_gene: TRBD1; CDR3nt: TGTGCCAGCAGCCCTCCGGGACAGGCTCCTTACGAGCAGTACTTC; CDR3aa: CASSPPGQAPYEQYF
abundance: .; j_gene: TRBJ1-1; v_gene: TRBV19; d_gene: TRBD1; CDR3nt: TGTGCCAGTAGTATTCTAGGGGGCTCTGAAGCTTTCTTT; CDR3aa: CASSILGGSEAFF
abundance: .; j_gene: TRBJ2-7; v_gene: TRBV9; d_gene: .; CDR3nt: TGTGCCAGCAGCGTAGGGGGTGCGGGCGAGCAGTACTTC; CDR3aa: CASSVGGAGEQYF
abundance: .; j_gene: TRBJ2-3; v_gene: TRBV12-3/TRBV12-4; d_gene: TRBD2; CDR3nt: TGTGCCAGCAGTAAGCGGGGCAGTGGTACGCAGTATTTT; CDR3aa: CASSKRGSGTQYF
abundance: .; j_gene: TRBJ1-2; v_gene: TRBV5-1; d_gene: TRBD1; CDR3nt: TGCGCCAGCAGCGTGGACAGGGGCAATAACTATGGCTACACCTTC; CDR3aa: CASSVDRGNNYGYTF
abundance: .; j_gene: TRBJ1-1; v_gene: TRBV18; d_gene: TRBD1; CDR3nt: TGTGCCAGCTCCATCGGGACAGCCTCTTTGAACACTGAAGCTTTCTTT; CDR3aa: CASSIGTASLNTEAFF
abundance: few; j_gene: TRBJ2-7; v_gene: TRBV7-9; d_gene: .; CDR3nt: TGTGCCAGCAGCTTAGTGGCAGGGGTGTGGTACGAGCAGTACTTC; CDR3aa: CASSLVAGVWYEQYF
abundance: .; j_gene: TRBJ2-1; v_gene: TRBV5-1; d_gene: .; CDR3nt: TGCGCCAGCAGCTTCTTCAGGGGCTCCTACAATGAGCAGTTCTTC; CDR3aa: CASSFFRGSYNEQFF
abundance: once; j_gene: TRBJ2-7; v_gene: TRBV3-1/TRBV3-2; d_gene: TRBD2; CDR3nt: TGTGCCAGCAGCCTAGCGGGGGGGCCTAAGGAGCAGTACTTC; CDR3aa: CASSLAGGPKEQYF
abundance: .; j_gene: TRBJ2-5; v_gene: TRBV15; d_gene: TRBD2; CDR3nt: TGTGCCACCAGCAGAATACTAGCGGACCAAGAGACCCAGTACTTC; CDR3aa: CATSRILADQETQYF
abundance: .; j_gene: TRBJ1-6; v_gene: TRBV5-4; d_gene: TRBD1; CDR3nt: TGTGCCAGCAGCTGGGACAGGGGTACCTATAATTCACCCCTCCACTTT; CDR3aa: CASSWDRGTYNSPLHF
abundance: .; j_gene: TRBJ2-4; v_gene: TRBV18; d_gene: .; CDR3nt: TGTGCCAGCGTGCAGGGCAACACGAAAAACATTCAGTACTTC; CDR3aa: CASVQGNTKNIQYF
abundance: .; j_gene: TRBJ1-2; v_gene: TRBV2; d_gene: .; CDR3nt: TGTGCCAGCAGCCACGACCCTCCGATATCAGGCTACACCTTC; CDR3aa: CASSHDPPISGYTF
abundance: .; j_gene: TRBJ1-3; v_gene: TRBV2; d_gene: .; CDR3nt: TGTGCCAGCAGTGAAGGGGGCGCGGGTGGAAACACCATATATTTT; CDR3aa: CASSEGGAGGNTIYF
abundance: .; j_gene: TRBJ2-7; v_gene: TRBV5-4; d_gene: TRBD2; CDR3nt: TGTGCCAGCAGCTTGGATAGGGGAGGGAACTACGAGCAGTACTTC; CDR3aa: CASSLDRGGNYEQYF
abundance: .; j_gene: TRBJ1-2; v_gene: TRBV4-3; d_gene: .; CDR3nt: TGCGCCAGCAGCCGTTCCACCGGGCCGGACCGTTATGGCTACACCTTC; CDR3aa: CASSRSTGPDRYGYTF
abundance: .; j_gene: TRBJ1-5; v_gene: TRBV6-4; d_gene: .; CDR3nt: TGTGCCAGCAGTACCGATAGCAATCAGCCCCAGCATTTT; CDR3aa: CASSTDSNQPQHF
abundance: .; j_gene: TRBJ2-5; v_gene: TRBV4-3; d_gene: .; CDR3nt: TGCGCCAGCAGCCACACAGGGAGTAAGACCCAGTACTTC; CDR3aa: CASSHTGSKTQYF
abundance: .; j_gene: TRBJ1-5; v_gene: TRBV18; d_gene: .; CDR3nt: TGTGCCAGCTCACCGGACAGCCGCAATCAGCCCCAGCATTTT; CDR3aa: CASSPDSRNQPQHF
abundance: .; j_gene: TRBJ1-6; v_gene: TRBV7-9; d_gene: TRBD1; CDR3nt: TGTGCCAGCAGGGCCGATACAGGGGCCCTGGGGTCACCCCTCCACTTT; CDR3aa: CASRADTGALGSPLHF
abundance: .; j_gene: TRBJ1-3; v_gene: TRBV5-4; d_gene: .; CDR3nt: TGTGCCAGCAGCTTGTACGAGCCCTCTGGAAACACCATATATTTT; CDR3aa: CASSLYEPSGNTIYF
abundance: .; j_gene: TRBJ1-1; v_gene: TRBV14; d_gene: .; CDR3nt: TGTGCCAGCAGTCGGCAGCGGACGAACACTGAAGCTTTCTTT; CDR3aa: CASSRQRTNTEAFF
abundance: .; j_gene: TRBJ1-2; v_gene: TRBV6-5; d_gene: .; CDR3nt: TGTGCCAGCAACGCAGGGCCAACCTATGGCTACACCTTC; CDR3aa: CASNAGPTYGYTF